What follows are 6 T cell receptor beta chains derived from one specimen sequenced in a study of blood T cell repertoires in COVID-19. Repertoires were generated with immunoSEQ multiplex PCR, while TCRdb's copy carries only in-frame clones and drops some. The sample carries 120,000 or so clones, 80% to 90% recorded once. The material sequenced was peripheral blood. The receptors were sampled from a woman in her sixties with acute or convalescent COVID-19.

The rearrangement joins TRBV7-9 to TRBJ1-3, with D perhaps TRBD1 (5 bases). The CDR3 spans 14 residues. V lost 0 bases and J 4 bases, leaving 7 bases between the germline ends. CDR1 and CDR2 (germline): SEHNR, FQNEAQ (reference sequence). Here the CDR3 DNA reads TGTGCCAGCAGCTTAGCGGGGGGAGGAAACACCATATATTTT. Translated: CASSLAGGGNTIYF.

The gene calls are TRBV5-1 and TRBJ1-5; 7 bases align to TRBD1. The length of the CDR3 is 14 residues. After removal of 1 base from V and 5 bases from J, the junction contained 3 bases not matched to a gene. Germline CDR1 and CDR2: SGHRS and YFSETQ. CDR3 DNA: TGCGCCAGCAGCTTGCAGGGGGAGGATCAGCCCCAGCATTTT. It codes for CASSLQGEDQPQHF.

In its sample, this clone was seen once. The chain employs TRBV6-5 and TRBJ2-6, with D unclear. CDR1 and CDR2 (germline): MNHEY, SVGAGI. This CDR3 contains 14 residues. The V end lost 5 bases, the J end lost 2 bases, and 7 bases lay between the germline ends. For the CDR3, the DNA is TGTGCCAGCAGTCCTAGTCCTGGGGCCAACGTCCTGACTTTC. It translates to CASSPSPGANVLTF.

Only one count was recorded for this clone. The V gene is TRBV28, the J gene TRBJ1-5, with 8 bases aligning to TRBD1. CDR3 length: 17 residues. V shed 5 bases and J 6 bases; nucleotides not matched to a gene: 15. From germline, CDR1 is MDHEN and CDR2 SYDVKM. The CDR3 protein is CASSLRGFGQGGQPQHF. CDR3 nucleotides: TGTGCCAGCAGTCTAAGGGGATTCGGACAGGGTGGTCAGCCCCAGCATTTT.

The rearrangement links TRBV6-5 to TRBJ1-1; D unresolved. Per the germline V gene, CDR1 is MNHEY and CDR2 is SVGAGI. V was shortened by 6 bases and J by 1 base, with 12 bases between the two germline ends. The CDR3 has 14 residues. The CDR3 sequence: CASRDRVANTEAFF. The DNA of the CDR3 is TGTGCCAGCAGAGATCGGGTCGCGAACACTGAAGCTTTCTTT.

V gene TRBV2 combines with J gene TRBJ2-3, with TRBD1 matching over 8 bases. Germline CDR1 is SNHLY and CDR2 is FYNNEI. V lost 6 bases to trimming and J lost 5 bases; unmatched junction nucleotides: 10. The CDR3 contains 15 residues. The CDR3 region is CASRQRTGPRDTQYF. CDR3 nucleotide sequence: TGTGCCAGCAGACAAAGGACAGGGCCGAGAGATACGCAGTATTTT.